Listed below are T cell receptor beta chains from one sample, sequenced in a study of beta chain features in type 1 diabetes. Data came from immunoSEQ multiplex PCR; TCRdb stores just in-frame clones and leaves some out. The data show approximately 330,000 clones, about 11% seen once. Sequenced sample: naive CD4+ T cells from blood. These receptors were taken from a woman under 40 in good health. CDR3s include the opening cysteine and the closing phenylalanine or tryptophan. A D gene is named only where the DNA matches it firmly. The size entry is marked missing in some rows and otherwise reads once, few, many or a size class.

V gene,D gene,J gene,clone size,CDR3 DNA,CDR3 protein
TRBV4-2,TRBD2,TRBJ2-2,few,TGTGCCAGCAGCCAAGTTTCTAGCGGGAGAGTAGCCGGGGAGCTGTTTTTT,CASSQVSSGRVAGELFF
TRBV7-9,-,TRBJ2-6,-,TGTGCCAGCAGCTTTGTGTCTCGACTCCCTGGGGCCAACGTCCTGACTTTC,CASSFVSRLPGANVLTF
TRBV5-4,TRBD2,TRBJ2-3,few,TGTGCCAGCATCCCTCGGACTAGCGGGAGTCCCACAGATACGCAGTATTTT,CASIPRTSGSPTDTQYF
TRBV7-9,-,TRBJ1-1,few,TGTGCCAGCACCACTCCCGCGAGGGTGAACACTGAAGCTTTCTTT,CASTTPARVNTEAFF
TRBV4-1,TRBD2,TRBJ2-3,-,TGCGCCAGCAGCGGGGGTAGCGGGAGGAGTACAGATACGCAGTATTTT,CASSGGSGRSTDTQYF
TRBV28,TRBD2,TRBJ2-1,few,TGTGCCAGCAGTTCATCGGGGACTAGCGGGCGAAGGAATGAGCAGTTCTTC,CASSSSGTSGRRNEQFF
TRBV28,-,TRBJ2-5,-,TGTGCCAGCAGTTTATCGGGACAAGGAGGGACCCAGTACTTC,CASSLSGQGGTQYF
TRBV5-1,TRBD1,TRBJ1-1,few,TGCGCCAGCAGCTGGGCCGACAGGGACGGTCCTGAAGCTTTCTTT,CASSWADRDGPEAFF
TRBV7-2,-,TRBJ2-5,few,TGTGCCAGCAGCCCCCCTACAGAGACCCAGTACTTC,CASSPPTETQYF
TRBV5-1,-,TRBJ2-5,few,TGCGCCAGCAGCTTGCAGTCAGGGATGCAAGAGACCCAGTACTTC,CASSLQSGMQETQYF
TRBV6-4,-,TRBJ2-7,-,TGTGCCAGCAGTGGTTGCACAGGGATAAACGAGCAGTACTTC,CASSGCTGINEQYF
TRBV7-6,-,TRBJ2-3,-,TGTGCCAGCAGCTTAGCGCAGGGGACATTCACAGATACGCAGTATTTT,CASSLAQGTFTDTQYF
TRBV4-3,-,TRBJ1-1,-,TGCGCCAGCAGCCAAATATCCCGGGACACTGAAGCTTTCTTT,CASSQISRDTEAFF
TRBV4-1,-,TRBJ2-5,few,TGCGCCAGCAGCCAAGACTACGGCCAAGGGGGATTGGAGACCCAGTACTTC,CASSQDYGQGGLETQYF
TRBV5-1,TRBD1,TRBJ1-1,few,TGCGCCAGCAGCCACAGACAGGGTATGAACACTGAAGCTTTCTTT,CASSHRQGMNTEAFF
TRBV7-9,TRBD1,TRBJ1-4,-,TGTGCCAGCAGCCGGGGACAGGGGCGGGATGAAAAACTGTTTTTT,CASSRGQGRDEKLFF
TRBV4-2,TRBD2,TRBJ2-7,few,TGTGCCAGCAGCCAAGTTGTCGGACTAGTCTCCTACGAGCAGTACTTC,CASSQVVGLVSYEQYF
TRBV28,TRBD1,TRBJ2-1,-,TGTGCCAGCAGTTTAGGGACAGGGGCAGACTACAATGAGCAGTTCTTC,CASSLGTGADYNEQFF
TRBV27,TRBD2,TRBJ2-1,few,TGTGCCAGCAGTTCGGGACTAGCGGGAGTTGGCGAGCAGTTCTTC,CASSSGLAGVGEQFF
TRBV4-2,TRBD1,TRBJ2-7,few,TGTGCCAGCAGCCGAAGCAGCCGGGACAGCAGTTACGAGCAGTACTTC,CASSRSSRDSSYEQYF
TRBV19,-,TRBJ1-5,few,TGTGCCAGTAGCTCGCTCCCGGATACGGAGGATCAGCCCCAGCATTTT,CASSSLPDTEDQPQHF